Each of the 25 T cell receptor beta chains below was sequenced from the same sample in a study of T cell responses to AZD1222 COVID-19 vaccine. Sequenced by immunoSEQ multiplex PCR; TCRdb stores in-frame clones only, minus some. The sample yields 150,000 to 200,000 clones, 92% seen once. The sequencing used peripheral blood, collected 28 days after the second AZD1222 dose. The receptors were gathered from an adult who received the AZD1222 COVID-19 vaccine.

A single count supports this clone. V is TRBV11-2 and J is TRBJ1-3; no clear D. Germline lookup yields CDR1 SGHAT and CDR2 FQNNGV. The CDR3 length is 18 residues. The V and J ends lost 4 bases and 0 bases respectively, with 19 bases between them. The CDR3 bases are TGTGCCAGCAGCTATGGCAGCGAATACGTCCTCTCTGGAAACACCATATATTTT. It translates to CASSYGSEYVLSGNTIYF.

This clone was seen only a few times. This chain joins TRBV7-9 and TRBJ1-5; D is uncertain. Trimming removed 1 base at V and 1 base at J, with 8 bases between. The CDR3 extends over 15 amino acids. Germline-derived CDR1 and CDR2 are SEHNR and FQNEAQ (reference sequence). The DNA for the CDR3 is TGTGCCAGCAGCTTAGGGGTTAACAGCAATCAGCCCCAGCATTTT. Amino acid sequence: CASSLGVNSNQPQHF.

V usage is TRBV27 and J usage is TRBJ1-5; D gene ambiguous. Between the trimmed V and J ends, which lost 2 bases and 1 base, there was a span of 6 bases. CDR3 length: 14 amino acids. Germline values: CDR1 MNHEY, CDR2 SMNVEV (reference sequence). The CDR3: CASSLLDSNQPQHF. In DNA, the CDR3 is TGTGCCAGCAGTTTACTAGACAGCAATCAGCCCCAGCATTTT.

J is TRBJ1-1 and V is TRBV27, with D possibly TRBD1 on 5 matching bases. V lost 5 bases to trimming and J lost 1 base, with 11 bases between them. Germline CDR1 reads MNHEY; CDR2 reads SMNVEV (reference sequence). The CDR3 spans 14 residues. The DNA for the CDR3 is TGTGCCAGCAGTCTTCAGGGCTCGAACACTGAAGCTTTCTTT. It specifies CASSLQGSNTEAFF.

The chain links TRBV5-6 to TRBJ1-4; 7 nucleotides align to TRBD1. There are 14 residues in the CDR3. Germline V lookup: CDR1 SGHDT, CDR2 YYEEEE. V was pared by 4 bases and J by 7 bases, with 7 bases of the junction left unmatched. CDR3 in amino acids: CASSGTDRVEKLFF. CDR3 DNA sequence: TGTGCCAGCAGCGGAACTGACAGGGTTGAAAAACTGTTTTTT. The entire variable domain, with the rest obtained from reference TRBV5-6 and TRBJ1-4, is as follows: DAGVTQSPTHLIKTRGQQVTLRCSPKSGHDTVSWYQQALGQGPQFIFQYYEEEERQRGNFPDRFSGHQFPNYSSELNVNALLLGDSALYLCASSGTDRVEKLFFGSGTQLSVL.

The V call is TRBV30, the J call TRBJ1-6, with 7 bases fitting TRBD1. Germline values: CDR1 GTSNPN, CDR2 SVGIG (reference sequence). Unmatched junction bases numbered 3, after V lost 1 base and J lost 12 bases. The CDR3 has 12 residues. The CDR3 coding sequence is TGTGCCTGGAGTGGACAGGGCGGACCCCTCCACTTT. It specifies CAWSGQGGPLHF.

CDR3 amino acids: CASSEQSYEQYF. The CDR3 bases are TGTGCCAGCAGTGAACAGTCCTACGAGCAGTACTTC. This rearrangement joins TRBV2 to TRBJ2-7; no firm D call. Germline assignment: CDR1 SNHLY and CDR2 FYNNEI. This CDR3 has 12 residues. Trimming shortened V by 2 bases and J by 1 base, and 3 bases separated the two germline ends.

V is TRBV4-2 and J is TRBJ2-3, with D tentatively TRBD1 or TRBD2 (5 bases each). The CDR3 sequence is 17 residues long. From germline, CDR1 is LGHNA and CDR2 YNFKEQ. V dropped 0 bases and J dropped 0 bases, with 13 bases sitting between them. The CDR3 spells CASSQDEGFYSTDTQYF. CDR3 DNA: TGTGCCAGCAGCCAAGATGAGGGGTTCTATAGCACAGATACGCAGTATTTT.

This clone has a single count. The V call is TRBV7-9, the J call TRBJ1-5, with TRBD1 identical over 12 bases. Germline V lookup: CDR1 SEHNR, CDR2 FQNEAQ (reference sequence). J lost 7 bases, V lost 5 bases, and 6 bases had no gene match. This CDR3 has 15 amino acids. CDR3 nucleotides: TGTGCCAGCAGCCACGGGACAGGGGGCTTCCAGCCCCAGCATTTT. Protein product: CASSHGTGGFQPQHF.

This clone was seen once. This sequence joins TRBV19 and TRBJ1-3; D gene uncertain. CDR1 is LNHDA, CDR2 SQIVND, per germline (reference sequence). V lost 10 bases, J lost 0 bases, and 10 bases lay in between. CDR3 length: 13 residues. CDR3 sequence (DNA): TGTGCCACCGGAGATTCCTCTGGAAACACCATATATTTT. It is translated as CATGDSSGNTIYF. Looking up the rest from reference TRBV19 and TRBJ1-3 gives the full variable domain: DGGITQSPKYLFRKEGQNVTLSCEQNLNHDAMYWYRQDPGQGLRLIYYSQIVNDFQKGDIAEGYSVSREKKESFPLTVTSAQKNPTAFYLCATGDSSGNTIYFGEGSWLTVV.

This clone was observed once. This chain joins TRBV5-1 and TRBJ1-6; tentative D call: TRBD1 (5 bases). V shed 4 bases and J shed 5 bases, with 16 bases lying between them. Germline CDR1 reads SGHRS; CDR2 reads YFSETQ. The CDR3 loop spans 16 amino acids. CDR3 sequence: CASSPRPGANNSPLHF. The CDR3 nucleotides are TGCGCCAGCAGCCCCCGGCCCGGGGCCAATAATTCACCCCTCCACTTT.

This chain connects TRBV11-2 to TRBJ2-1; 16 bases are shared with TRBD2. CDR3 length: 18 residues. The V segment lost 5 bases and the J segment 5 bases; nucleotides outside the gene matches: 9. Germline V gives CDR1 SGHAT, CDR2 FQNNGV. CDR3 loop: CASSRGLAGGLVNNEQFF. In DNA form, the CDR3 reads TGTGCCAGCAGCCGGGGACTAGCGGGGGGGCTTGTCAACAATGAGCAGTTCTTC. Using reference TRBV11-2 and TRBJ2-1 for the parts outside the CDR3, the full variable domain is EAGVAQSPRYKIIEKRQSVAFWCNPISGHATLYWYQQILGQGPKLLIQFQNNGVVDDSQLPKDRFSAERLKGVDSTLKIQPAKLEDSAVYLCASSRGLAGGLVNNEQFFGPGTRLTVL.

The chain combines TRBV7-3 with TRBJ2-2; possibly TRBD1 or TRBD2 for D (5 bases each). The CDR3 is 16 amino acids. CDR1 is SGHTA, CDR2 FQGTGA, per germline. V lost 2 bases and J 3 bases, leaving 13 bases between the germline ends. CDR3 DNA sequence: TGTGCCAGCAGCTTAGGGGTCGGGGCTGACACCGGGGAGCTGTTTTTT. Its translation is CASSLGVGADTGELFF. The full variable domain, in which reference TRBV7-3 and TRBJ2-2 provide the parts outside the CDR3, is GAGVSQTPSNKVTEKGKYVELRCDPISGHTALYWYRQSLGQGPEFLIYFQGTGAADDSGLPNDRFFAVRPEGSVSTLKIQRTERGDSAVYLCASSLGVGADTGELFFGEGSRLTVL.

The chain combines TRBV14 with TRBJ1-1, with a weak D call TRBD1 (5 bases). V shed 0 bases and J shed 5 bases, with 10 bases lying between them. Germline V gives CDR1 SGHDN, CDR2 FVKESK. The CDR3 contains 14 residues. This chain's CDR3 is CASSQEGWTTEAFF. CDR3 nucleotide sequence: TGTGCCAGCAGCCAAGAGGGCTGGACAACTGAAGCTTTCTTT.

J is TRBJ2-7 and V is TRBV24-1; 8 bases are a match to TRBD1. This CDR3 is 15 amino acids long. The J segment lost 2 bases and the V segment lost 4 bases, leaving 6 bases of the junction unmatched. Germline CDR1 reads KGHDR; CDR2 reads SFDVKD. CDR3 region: CATSDKDRDTYEQYF. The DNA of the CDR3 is TGTGCCACCAGTGACAAGGACAGGGATACCTACGAGCAGTACTTC.

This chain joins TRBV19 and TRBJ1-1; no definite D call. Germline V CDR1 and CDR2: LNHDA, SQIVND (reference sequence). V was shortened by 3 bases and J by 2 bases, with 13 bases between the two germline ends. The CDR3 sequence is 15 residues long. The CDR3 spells CASSIWVDPNTEAFF. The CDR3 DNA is TGTGCCAGTAGTATTTGGGTAGATCCTAACACTGAAGCTTTCTTT.

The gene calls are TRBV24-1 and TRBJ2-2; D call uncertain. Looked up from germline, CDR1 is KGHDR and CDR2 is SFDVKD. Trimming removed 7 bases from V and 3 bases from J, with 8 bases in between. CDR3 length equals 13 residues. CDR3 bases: TGTGCCACCAGGGTCGTTTACACCGGGGAGCTGTTTTTT. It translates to CATRVVYTGELFF.

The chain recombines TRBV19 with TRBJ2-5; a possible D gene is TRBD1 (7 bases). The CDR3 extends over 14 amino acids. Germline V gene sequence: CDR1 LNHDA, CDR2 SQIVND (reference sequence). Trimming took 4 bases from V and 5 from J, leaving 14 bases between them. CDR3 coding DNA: TGTGCCAGTAGTAAGATGACAGGGAGGGAGACCCAGTACTTC. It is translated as CASSKMTGRETQYF. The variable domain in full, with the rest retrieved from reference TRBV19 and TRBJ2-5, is DGGITQSPKYLFRKEGQNVTLSCEQNLNHDAMYWYRQDPGQGLRLIYYSQIVNDFQKGDIAEGYSVSREKKESFPLTVTSAQKNPTAFYLCASSKMTGRETQYFGPGTRLLVL.

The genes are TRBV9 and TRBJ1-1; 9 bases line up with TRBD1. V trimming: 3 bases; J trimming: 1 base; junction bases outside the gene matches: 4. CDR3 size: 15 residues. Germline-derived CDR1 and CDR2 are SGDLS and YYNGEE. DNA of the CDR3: TGTGCCAGCAGCGCCCAGGGACAGGGGAACACTGAAGCTTTCTTT. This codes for CASSAQGQGNTEAFF.

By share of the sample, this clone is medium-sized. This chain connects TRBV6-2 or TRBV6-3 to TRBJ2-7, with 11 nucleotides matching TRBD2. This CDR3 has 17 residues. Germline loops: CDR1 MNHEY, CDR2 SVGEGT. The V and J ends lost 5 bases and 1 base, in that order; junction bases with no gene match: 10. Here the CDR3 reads CASSILETSGTSYEQYF. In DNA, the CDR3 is TGTGCCAGCAGTATACTGGAGACTAGCGGGACTTCCTACGAGCAGTACTTC.

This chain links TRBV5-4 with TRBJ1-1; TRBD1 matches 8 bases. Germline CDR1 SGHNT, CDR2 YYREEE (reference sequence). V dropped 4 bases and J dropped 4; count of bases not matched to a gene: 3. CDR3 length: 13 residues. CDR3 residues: CASSPGQGTEAFF. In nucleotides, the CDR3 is TGTGCCAGCAGCCCTGGACAGGGCACTGAAGCTTTCTTT.

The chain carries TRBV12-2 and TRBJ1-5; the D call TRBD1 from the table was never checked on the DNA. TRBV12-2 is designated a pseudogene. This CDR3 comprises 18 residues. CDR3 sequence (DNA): TGTGCAAGTCGCATAGGGGGTACAGGGCGAAGGAGCAATCAGCCCCAGCATTTT. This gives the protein CASRIGGTGRRSNQPQHF.

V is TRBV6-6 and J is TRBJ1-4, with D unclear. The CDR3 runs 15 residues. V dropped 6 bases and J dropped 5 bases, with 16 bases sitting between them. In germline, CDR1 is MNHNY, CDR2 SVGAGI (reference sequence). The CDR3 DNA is TGTGCCAGCAGGTACAAGGGCGGACCAAATGAAAAACTGTTTTTT. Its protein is CASRYKGGPNEKLFF.

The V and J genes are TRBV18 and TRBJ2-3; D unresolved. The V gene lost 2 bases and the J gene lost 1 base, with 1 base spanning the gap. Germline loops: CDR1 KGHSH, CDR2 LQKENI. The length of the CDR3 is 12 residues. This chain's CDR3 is CASSPGTDTQYF. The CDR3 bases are TGTGCCAGCTCACCAGGCACAGATACGCAGTATTTT.

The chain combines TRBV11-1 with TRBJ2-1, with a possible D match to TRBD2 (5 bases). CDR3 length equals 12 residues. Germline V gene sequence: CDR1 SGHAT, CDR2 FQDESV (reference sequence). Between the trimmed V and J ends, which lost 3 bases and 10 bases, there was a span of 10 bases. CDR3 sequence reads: CASSLEREEQFF. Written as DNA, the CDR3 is TGTGCCAGCAGCTTGGAGAGGGAGGAGCAGTTCTTC.